Described below is a single TCR beta chain sequence and its context. At one of its ends the junction is not consistent with the germline gene, which may arise from a read error. The CDR3 consists of 12 residues. A single record per CDR3 protein comes from TCRdb applying MiXCR to the 5' RACE reads. The data contain fewer than 500,000 distinct CDR3 sequences, around a quarter of them singletons. The data stem from a study of T-cell memory formation after mild COVID-19. The chain employs TRBV12-3 or TRBV12-4 and TRBJ2-3; no firm D call. This clonotype was sampled from an adult woman who had mild COVID-19 (a few samples of this study predate the infection). Cell type and time point are not known. Sequencing was performed on PBMCs or a T cell subset sorted from them (not recorded which). CDR3 amino acids: CASSQTLNTPYF. Here the CDR3 DNA reads TGTGCCAGCAGTCAGACTTTAAATACGCCGTATTTT.